This T cell receptor beta chain was recorded in a study of T cell repertoires in cytomegalovirus infection. General study results and limits: Within the response measured ex vivo, HLA-C-restricted CMV-specific TCR beta clonotypes were dominant.

Each CDR3 protein gets one entry after TCRdb re-called the reads with MiXCR. The table has about 180,000 distinct CDR3 sequences, less than 25% seen once. Of note for this clonotype: Its antigen is still unknown.

The sample was CD8+ T cells from cultured PBMCs, taken from culture after CMV antigen stimulation. This receptor was identified in a human donor in good health (CMV status not recorded). Some clones in this sample may be carry-over from other donors' samples.

The CDR3 sequence: CASSLGAGELSEQYF. DNA of the CDR3: TGTGCCAGCAGCTTAGGGGCAGGGGAATTGAGTGAGCAGTACTTC. The V call is TRBV7-8, the J call TRBJ2-7; D might be TRBD1 (6 bases). Germline V lookup: CDR1 SGHVS, CDR2 FQNEAQ. This CDR3 spans 15 amino acids. V was clipped by 1 base and J by 7 bases, with 17 bases between them.